This T cell receptor (beta chain) emerged from a study of read filtering for tumor transcriptome and immune sequencing. The library was built from roughly 400 ng RNA with molecular barcoded adaptors for alpha/delta and beta/gamma chains. In TCRdb, the reads were re-called with MiXCR into one record per CDR3 protein. The table includes over 45,000 distinct CDR3 sequences, 12% detected once. Per the germline V gene, CDR1 is SSHAT and CDR2 is FNYEAQ (reference sequence). The length of the CDR3 is 15 residues. This clonotype was counted ten times or more. A junction boundary mismatches the germline segment, possibly from a read error.

Sequencing was carried out using a population of CD138-negative cells sorted from bone marrow. This chain connects TRBV7-7 to TRBJ2-5; 7 bases map to TRBD2. This TCR was recovered from a donor at least 40 years old with multiple myeloma. CDR3 nucleotides: TGTGCTAGCAGCTTAGCCAGCGGGATAGCAGAGACCCAGTACTTC. This encodes CASSLASGIAETQYF.